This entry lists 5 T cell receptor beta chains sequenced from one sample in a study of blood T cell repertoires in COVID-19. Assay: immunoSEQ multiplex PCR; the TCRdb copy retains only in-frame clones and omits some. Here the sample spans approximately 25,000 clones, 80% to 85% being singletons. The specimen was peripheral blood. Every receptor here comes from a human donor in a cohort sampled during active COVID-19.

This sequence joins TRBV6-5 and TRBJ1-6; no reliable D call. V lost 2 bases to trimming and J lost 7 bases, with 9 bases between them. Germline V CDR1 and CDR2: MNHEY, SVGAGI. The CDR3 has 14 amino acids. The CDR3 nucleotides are TGTGCCAGCAGTTACCGTAGTAGAAATTCACCCCTCCACTTT. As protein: CASSYRSRNSPLHF.

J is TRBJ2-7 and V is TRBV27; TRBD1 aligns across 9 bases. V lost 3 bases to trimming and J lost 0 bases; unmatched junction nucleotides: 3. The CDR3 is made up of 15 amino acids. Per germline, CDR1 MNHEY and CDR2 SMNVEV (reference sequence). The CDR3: CASSFGQGPSYEQYF. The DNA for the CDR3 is TGTGCCAGCAGTTTCGGACAGGGGCCCTCCTACGAGCAGTACTTC.

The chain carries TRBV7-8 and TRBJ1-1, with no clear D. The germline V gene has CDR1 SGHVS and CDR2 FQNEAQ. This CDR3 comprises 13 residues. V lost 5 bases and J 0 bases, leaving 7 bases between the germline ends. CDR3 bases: TGTGCCAGCAGCCGCCCTTTGAACACTGAAGCTTTCTTT. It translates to CASSRPLNTEAFF.

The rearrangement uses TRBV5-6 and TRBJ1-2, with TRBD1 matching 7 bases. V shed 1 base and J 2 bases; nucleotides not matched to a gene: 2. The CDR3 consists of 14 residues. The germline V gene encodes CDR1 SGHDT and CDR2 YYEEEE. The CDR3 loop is CASSLKGANYGYTF. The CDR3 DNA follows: TGTGCCAGCAGCTTGAAGGGGGCGAACTATGGCTACACCTTC.

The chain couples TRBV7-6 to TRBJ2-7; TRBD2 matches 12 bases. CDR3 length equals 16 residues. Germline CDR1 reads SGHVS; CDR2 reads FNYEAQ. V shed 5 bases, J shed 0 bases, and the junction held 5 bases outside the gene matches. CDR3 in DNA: TGTGCCAGCAGCGCGGGACTAGCGGGCGGCTCCTACGAGCAGTACTTC. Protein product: CASSAGLAGGSYEQYF.